The clone carrying this T cell receptor (beta chain) was detected only a few times. This sample stems from a study of T-cell memory formation after mild COVID-19. Study context: TCR clusters were mostly donor specific.

From the 5' RACE reads, TCRdb called clonotypes with MiXCR, one entry per CDR3 protein. In the table there are roughly 400,000 distinct CDR3 sequences, about 16% of which are singletons. The germline gives CDR1 LGHDT, CDR2 YNNKEL (reference sequence). With 3 bases removed from V and 10 bases from J, the gap between germline ends came to 7 bases. This CDR3 contains 12 residues. The chain uses TRBV3-1 and TRBJ1-6, with TRBD1 as a possible D gene (5 bases). The source material was PBMCs or a T cell subset sorted from them (not recorded which). The receptor's source is a young man who had mild COVID-19 (a few samples of this study predate the infection). Cell type and time point are not known. The CDR3 sequence is CASSQGTSPLHF. CDR3 DNA sequence: TGTGCCAGCAGCCAGGGGACCTCACCCCTCCACTTT.